Below are 12 T cell receptor beta chains sequenced from a single sample in a study of blood T cells in healthy people across ages. Through a sample-barcoded 5' primer and a J-beta primer mix, a second PCR was run for roughly 6 to 12 cycles. Each CDR3 protein is one row after TCRdb ran MiXCR on the 5' RACE reads. This sample has roughly 1.5 million distinct CDR3 sequences, with roughly 43% found just once. Sequenced sample: blood. These receptors all stem from a woman between 18 and 29 years old in good health.

This clonotype was seen more than once but under ten times. The chain links TRBV20-1 to TRBJ1-1; no clear D gene. Trimming took 3 bases from V and 8 from J, leaving 10 bases between them. Looked up from germline, CDR1 is DFQATT and CDR2 is SNEGSKA (reference sequence). CDR3 length equals 11 residues. DNA for the CDR3: TGCAGTGCTAGTCGGGTCAGGGAAGCTTTCTTT. Translating it yields CSASRVREAFF.

The chain is built from TRBV5-1 and TRBJ2-7, with 7 bases aligning to TRBD1. This CDR3 comprises 14 residues. After removal of 2 bases from V and 3 bases from J, the junction contained 5 bases not matched to a gene. Germline V gene sequence: CDR1 SGHRS, CDR2 YFSETQ. The CDR3 sequence is CASSLEDRIYEQYF. The CDR3 DNA follows: TGCGCCAGCAGCTTAGAGGACAGGATCTACGAGCAGTACTTC.

This clonotype has only one observation. The chain is built from TRBV5-1 and TRBJ2-1, with 11 bases that match TRBD2. CDR3 length: 16 residues. Losses at the gene ends were 2 bases for V and 4 bases for J; bases not matched to a gene: 5. In germline, CDR1 is SGHRS, CDR2 YFSETQ. The CDR3 here is CASSFVAGGIYNEQFF. CDR3 sequence (DNA): TGCGCCAGCAGCTTCGTAGCGGGAGGGATTTACAATGAGCAGTTCTTC.

V gene TRBV14 combines with J gene TRBJ1-2; possible D gene TRBD1, 5 bases. The CDR3 is 15 amino acids. V was pared by 1 base and J by 1 base, with 10 bases between. Germline V gene lookup returns CDR1 SGHDN and CDR2 FVKESK. Here the CDR3 DNA reads TGTGCCAGCAGCCAAGTGAGGGGCAGTAACTATGGCTACACCTTC. Translated, it gives CASSQVRGSNYGYTF.

The J gene is TRBJ2-5, the V gene TRBV20-1; 7 nucleotides agree with TRBD2. The CDR3 contains 16 residues. Germline CDR1 and CDR2: DFQATT and SNEGSKA (reference sequence). V was clipped by 3 bases and J by 4 bases; unmatched bases: 14. CDR3 DNA: TGCAGTGCTAGCCCTGGGTCTAGCGGAGCCGCAGAGACCCAGTACTTC. This codes for CSASPGSSGAAETQYF.

The V gene is TRBV7-2, the J gene TRBJ1-5; no clear D gene. Germline CDR1 SGHTA, CDR2 FQGNSA. V was shortened by 1 base and J by 1 base, with 11 bases between the two germline ends. The CDR3 is 16 amino acids. CDR3 coding DNA: TGTGCCAGCAGCTTAGGGGCGGGGAACAGCAATCAGCCCCAGCATTTT. Protein: CASSLGAGNSNQPQHF. The full variable domain, in which reference TRBV7-2 and TRBJ1-5 provide the parts outside the CDR3, is GAGVSQSPSNKVTEKGKDVELRCDPISGHTALYWYRQSLGQGLEFLIYFQGNSAPDKSGLPSDRFSAERTGGSVSTLTIQRTQQEDSAVYLCASSLGAGNSNQPQHFGDGTRLSIL.

Regarding this clonotype: A much bigger clone sits one base away, suggesting this may be a read error. V and J are TRBV29-1 and TRBJ2-7; 10 bases map to TRBD1. This CDR3 has 14 amino acids. V lost 4 bases to trimming and J lost 7 bases; unmatched junction nucleotides: 10. Looked up from germline, CDR1 is SQVTM and CDR2 is ANQGSEA. The CDR3 nucleotides read TGCAGCGTTGTAAGACAGGGGGCTATAGATGAGCAGTACTTC. Encoded protein: CSVVRQGAIDEQYF.

V is TRBV12-3 or TRBV12-4 and J is TRBJ1-5; tentative D call: TRBD1 (6 bases). This CDR3 is 14 amino acids long. Trimming stripped 6 bases from V and 3 bases from J, with 12 bases between. The CDR3 DNA reads as TGTGCCAGCAGAAGGACAGAGGCCAATCAGCCCCAGCATTTT. Translated, it gives CASRRTEANQPQHF.

The table lists this clonotype with a few counts. This sequence joins TRBV6-2 or TRBV6-3 and TRBJ2-7; no definite D call. The CDR3 totals 14 residues. In germline, CDR1 is MNHEY, CDR2 SVGEGT. V was trimmed by 2 bases and J by 3 bases, leaving 11 bases between them. The CDR3 bases are TGTGCCAGCAGTTACCTGGAGATGAACTACGAGCAGTACTTC. Translation: CASSYLEMNYEQYF.

This clonotype was counted a few times. This rearrangement joins TRBV7-9 to TRBJ2-7; 7 bases are shared with TRBD1. CDR1 and CDR2 from the germline V gene are SEHNR and FQNEAQ (reference sequence). This CDR3 has 15 residues. After removal of 1 base from V and 1 base from J, the junction contained 4 bases not matched to a gene. CDR3 protein: CASSLGQGKSYEQYF. Here the CDR3 DNA reads TGTGCCAGCAGCTTAGGACAGGGAAAGTCCTACGAGCAGTACTTC.

The genes are TRBV10-3 and TRBJ2-1; possibly TRBD1 for D (6 bases). There are 15 residues in the CDR3. The germline V gene encodes CDR1 ENHRY and CDR2 SYGVKD. V dropped 10 bases and J dropped 0 bases, with 16 bases sitting between them. The CDR3 loop reads CATGVHGSSYNEQFF. The CDR3 nucleotides read TGTGCCACAGGGGTGCATGGGAGCTCCTACAATGAGCAGTTCTTC.

CDR3 DNA sequence: TGTGCCAGCAGTCGGGACAGGGAGGGCAATCAGCCCCAGCATTTT. It specifies CASSRDREGNQPQHF. The chain is built from TRBV28 and TRBJ1-5; 9 nucleotides agree with TRBD1. V gave up 5 bases and J gave up 2 bases; unmatched junction bases: 4. The germline V gene encodes CDR1 MDHEN and CDR2 SYDVKM. The CDR3 runs to 15 residues.